One and the same sample provided the 12 T cell receptor beta chains below, sequenced in a study of OX40 agonist ivuxolimab in advanced cancers. The protocol was immunoSEQ multiplex PCR, while the TCRdb copy is restricted to in-frame clones and leaves out a portion. The repertoire consists of 70,000 to 100,000 clones, with 80% to 85% occurring once and the leading ten covering more than 0.95%. Sequenced material: CD4+ or CD8+ T cells sorted from blood, taken in a trial of the OX40 agonist ivuxolimab. The receptors stem from an adult with an advanced solid tumor such as melanoma, head and neck, liver or kidney cancer.

The DNA for the CDR3 is TGCGCCAGCAGCTTTGCCGGGGATAGTTCACCCCTCCACTTT. Encoded protein: CASSFAGDSSPLHF. The V gene is TRBV5-1, the J gene TRBJ1-6; D unresolved. The germline V and J ends were trimmed by 2 bases and 9 bases, with 12 bases remaining between them. The CDR3 spans 14 residues. Germline V CDR1 and CDR2: SGHRS, YFSETQ. The full variable domain, its missing parts supplied by reference TRBV5-1 and TRBJ1-6, is KAGVTQTPRYLIKTRGQQVTLSCSPISGHRSVSWYQQTPGQGLQFLFEYFSETQRNKGNFPGRFSGRQFSNSRSEMNVSTLELGDSALYLCASSFAGDSSPLHFGNGTRLTVT.

This clone has a handful of counts. The gene calls are TRBV9 and TRBJ1-4; D is perhaps TRBD1 (5 bases). Germline CDR1 and CDR2: SGDLS and YYNGEE. Trimming cost V 4 bases and J 5 bases, with 18 bases left between them. The CDR3 runs 16 residues. The CDR3: CASSPGRAGRNEKLFF. The CDR3 coding sequence is TGTGCCAGCAGCCCGGGGAGGGCAGGGCGAAATGAAAAACTGTTTTTT.

V and J are TRBV6-5 and TRBJ1-1, with 8 positions matching TRBD1. CDR3 length: 13 residues. Trimming cost V 10 bases and J 3 bases; bases outside gene matches: 7. Germline values: CDR1 MNHEY, CDR2 SVGAGI. DNA of the CDR3: TGTGCCACCCTAACGACAGGGGACACTGAAGCTTTCTTT. It codes for CATLTTGDTEAFF.

The sample holds a few counts of this clone. V is TRBV12-5 and J is TRBJ1-2; TRBD1 aligns across 8 bases. Germline V gives CDR1 LGHNT, CDR2 FRNRAP. The CDR3 has 13 residues. Losses at the gene ends were 1 base for V and 5 bases for J; bases not matched to a gene: 0. The CDR3 protein is CASGLGQGYGYTF. For the CDR3, the DNA is TGTGCTAGTGGTTTGGGACAGGGGTATGGCTACACCTTC.

This clone was seen just once. The CDR3 DNA is TGTGCCAGCAGCCAAGACCGGGGCCGTTACAATGAGCAGTTCTTC. Its translation: CASSQDRGRYNEQFF. V gene TRBV4-2 combines with J gene TRBJ2-1; the D call may be TRBD1 or TRBD2 (5 bases each). The CDR3 runs to 15 residues. In germline, CDR1 is LGHNA, CDR2 YNFKEQ. The ends were cut back, 0 bases at V and 4 bases at J, with 10 bases in the middle.

The chain links TRBV7-2 to TRBJ2-1, with 11 bases identical to TRBD2. V shed 0 bases and J 7 bases; nucleotides not matched to a gene: 5. The CDR3 length is 16 residues. Germline V lookup: CDR1 SGHTA, CDR2 FQGNSA. As DNA, the CDR3 is TGTGCCAGCAGCTTAGCGCGACTAGCGGGGAGAAATGAGCAGTTCTTC. Translated: CASSLARLAGRNEQFF.

V is TRBV30 and J is TRBJ2-7; possible D gene TRBD1, 6 bases. V lost 2 bases, J lost 4 bases, and 12 bases lay in between. The germline CDR1 and CDR2 sequences are GTSNPN and SVGIG (reference sequence). The CDR3 contains 13 residues. The CDR3 DNA reads TGTGCCTGGAGTAAGGGGGTTGGGTACGAGCAGTACTTC. Protein: CAWSKGVGYEQYF.

This clone was counted between two and nine times. The J gene is TRBJ2-5, the V gene TRBV27; 7 bases match TRBD2. Per germline, CDR1 MNHEY and CDR2 SMNVEV (reference sequence). The CDR3 consists of 14 residues. J lost 4 bases, V lost 6 bases, and 8 bases had no gene match. CDR3 DNA: TGTGCCAGCAGACCAGGACTAGTTTTAGAGACCCAGTACTTC. This sequence encodes CASRPGLVLETQYF.

This chain links TRBV19 with TRBJ1-3, with D possibly being TRBD1 (5 bases). With 5 bases removed from V and 11 bases from J, the gap between germline ends came to 13 bases. The CDR3 runs to 12 residues. The germline gives CDR1 LNHDA, CDR2 SQIVND (reference sequence). CDR3 loop: CASSARDLAIYF. DNA of the CDR3: TGTGCCAGTAGTGCCAGGGACCTCGCCATATATTTT.

The chain links TRBV7-3 to TRBJ2-5, with TRBD1 identical over 7 bases. Germline CDR1 and CDR2: SGHTA and FQGTGA. The CDR3 runs to 15 residues. The ends lost 0 bases at V and 5 bases at J; junction bases unmatched: 6. CDR3 DNA sequence: TGTGCCAGCAGCTTAACCGGGACAGTCGGTGAGACCCAGTACTTC. It is translated as CASSLTGTVGETQYF.

The chain is built from TRBV2 and TRBJ2-1; D may be TRBD2 (5 bases). CDR3 length equals 14 residues. Germline V gene data show CDR1 as SNHLY and CDR2 as FYNNEI. Trimming left V 3 bases short and J 9 bases short, with 15 bases between. DNA of the CDR3: TGTGCCAGCAGTGAGATAGGCACGGCGGGTGAGCAGTTCTTC. Translation: CASSEIGTAGEQFF.

The gene calls are TRBV19 and TRBJ2-5; D call uncertain. Trimming took off 1 base at V and 4 bases at J, with 10 bases between the two ends. The germline CDR1 and CDR2 sequences are LNHDA and SQIVND (reference sequence). The CDR3 extends over 14 amino acids. The DNA of the CDR3 is TGTGCCAGTAGTATAGGTCTCGGCAGAGAGACCCAGTACTTC. It yields the protein CASSIGLGRETQYF.